The 8 T cell receptor beta chains in this list originate from one sample, sequenced in a study of blood T cell repertoires in COVID-19 (dated by TCRdb to 2019 to 2021). The library was built by means of the immunoSEQ multiplex PCR assay. TCRdb re-hosts the immuneACCESS table, in-frame sequences only. Its copies lack some clones; in the studies checked, an unresolved V gene accounts for under half of them, and the cause for the rest is not known. This sample holds 65,000 or so clones; roughly nine tenths were observed only once. The ten most abundant clones make up about 1.3% of the sample. The sequenced sample consisted of peripheral blood. The receptors stem from a man in his fifties or sixties with acute or convalescent COVID-19.

This clone showed up just a few times. CDR3 DNA sequence: TGTGCCAGCAGTCGCAGCGGTGGAGGAGCTTTCTTT. Residues: CASSRSGGGAFF. This chain joins TRBV3-1 (or the pseudogene TRBV3-2) and TRBJ1-1; D is undetermined. The length of the CDR3 is 12 residues. Trimming shortened V by 6 bases and J by 10 bases, and 15 bases separated the two germline ends. Germline V gene data show CDR1 as LGHDT and CDR2 as YNNKEL (reference sequence).

The chain links TRBV27 to TRBJ1-2; 10 nucleotides line up with TRBD1. The CDR3 covers 15 residues. Trimming took 4 bases from V and 4 from J; bases not matched to a gene: 6. Germline assignment: CDR1 MNHEY and CDR2 SMNVEV (reference sequence). The CDR3 bases are TGTGCCAGCAGTTGGACAGGGGGAGGATCCTATGGCTACACCTTC. Protein sequence: CASSWTGGGSYGYTF.

This chain's CDR3 is CASSLAGTGGREQYF. The CDR3 DNA is TGTGCCAGCAGCTTAGCGGGGACAGGGGGCCGCGAGCAGTACTTC. The chain couples TRBV7-8 to TRBJ2-7, with 12 positions matching TRBD1. The CDR3 has 15 residues. The ends lost 0 bases at V and 6 bases at J; junction bases unmatched: 3. The germline CDR1 and CDR2 sequences are SGHVS and FQNEAQ.

This chain joins TRBV9 and TRBJ1-2; 7 bases line up with TRBD1. The J segment lost 6 bases and the V segment lost 0 bases, leaving 5 bases of the junction unmatched. The length of the CDR3 is 14 residues. Germline V gene sequence: CDR1 SGDLS, CDR2 YYNGEE. CDR3 amino acids: CASSVAAGTDGYTF. The CDR3 nucleotides are TGTGCCAGCAGCGTAGCCGCCGGGACAGATGGCTACACCTTC.

The V and J genes are TRBV5-1 and TRBJ1-5; 7 bases are a match to TRBD1. This CDR3 spans 14 amino acids. From germline, CDR1 is SGHRS and CDR2 YFSETQ. V lost 4 bases, J lost 4 bases, and 5 bases stayed unmatched. The CDR3 sequence is CASSAGTANQPQHF. The DNA of the CDR3 is TGCGCCAGCAGCGCCGGGACAGCAAATCAGCCCCAGCATTTT.

The chain carries TRBV6-6 and TRBJ2-7; TRBD1 matches 7 bases. Germline trimming cut 4 bases from V and 1 base from J; bases unmatched to any gene: 7. The CDR3 length is 15 residues. Germline V lookup: CDR1 MNHNY, CDR2 SVGAGI (reference sequence). CDR3 residues: CASSSGQEFSYEQYF. The CDR3 DNA follows: TGTGCCAGCAGTTCCGGACAGGAGTTTTCCTACGAGCAGTACTTC.

The gene calls are TRBV19 and TRBJ1-5; 7 nucleotides line up with TRBD1. Germline lookup yields CDR1 LNHDA and CDR2 SQIVND (reference sequence). The CDR3 sequence is 17 residues long. With 5 bases clipped from V and 0 bases from J, the junction kept 10 bases outside the gene matches. CDR3 protein: CASSLETGILSNQPQHF. The CDR3 region has the DNA TGTGCCAGTAGTTTGGAGACAGGGATTCTTAGCAATCAGCCCCAGCATTTT.

This chain connects TRBV7-9 to TRBJ1-5; 8 nucleotides line up with TRBD1. The CDR3 extends over 14 amino acids. J gave up 4 bases and V 3 bases, and 2 bases lay outside the gene matches. The germline V gene has CDR1 SEHNR and CDR2 FQNEAQ (reference sequence). The CDR3 DNA reads TGTGCCAGCAGCTTCGGACAGGGTAATCAGCCCCAGCATTTT. Its translation: CASSFGQGNQPQHF.